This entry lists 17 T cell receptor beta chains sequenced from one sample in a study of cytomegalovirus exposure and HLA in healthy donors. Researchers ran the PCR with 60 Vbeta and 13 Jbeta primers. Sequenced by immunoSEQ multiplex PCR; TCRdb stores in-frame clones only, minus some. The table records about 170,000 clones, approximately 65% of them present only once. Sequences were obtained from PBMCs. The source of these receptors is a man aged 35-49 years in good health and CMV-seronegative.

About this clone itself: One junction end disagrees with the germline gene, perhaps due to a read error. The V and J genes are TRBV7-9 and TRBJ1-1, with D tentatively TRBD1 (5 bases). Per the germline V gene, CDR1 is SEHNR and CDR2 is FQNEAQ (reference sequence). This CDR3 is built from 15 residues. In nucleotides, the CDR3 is TGTTCCAGCAGCTTCGTTTCAAGCGGGGCTACTGAAGCTTTCTTT. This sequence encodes CSSSFVSSGATEAFF.

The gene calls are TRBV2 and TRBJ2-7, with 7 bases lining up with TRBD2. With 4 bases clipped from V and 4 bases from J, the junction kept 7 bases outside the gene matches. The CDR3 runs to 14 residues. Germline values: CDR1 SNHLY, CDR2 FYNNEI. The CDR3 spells CASSGAGRAYEQYF. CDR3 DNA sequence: TGTGCCAGCAGTGGGGCAGGGAGGGCGTACGAGCAGTACTTC.

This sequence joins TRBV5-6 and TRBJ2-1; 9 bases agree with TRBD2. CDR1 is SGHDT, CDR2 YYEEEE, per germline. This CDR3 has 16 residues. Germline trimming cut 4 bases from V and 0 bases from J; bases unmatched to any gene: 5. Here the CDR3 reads CASSQTSGRSYNEQFF. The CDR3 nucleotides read TGTGCCAGCAGCCAGACTAGCGGCCGCTCCTACAATGAGCAGTTCTTC.

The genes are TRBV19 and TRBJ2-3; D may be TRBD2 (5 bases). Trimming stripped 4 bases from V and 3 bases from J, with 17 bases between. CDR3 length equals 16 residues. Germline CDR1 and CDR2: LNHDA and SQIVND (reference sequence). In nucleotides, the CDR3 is TGTGCCAGTAGTAGGGGTTTTAGCGTGGGAACAGATACGCAGTATTTT. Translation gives CASSRGFSVGTDTQYF.

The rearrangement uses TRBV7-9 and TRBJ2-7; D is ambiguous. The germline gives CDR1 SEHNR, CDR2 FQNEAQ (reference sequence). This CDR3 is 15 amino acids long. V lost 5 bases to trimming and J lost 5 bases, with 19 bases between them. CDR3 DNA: TGTGCCAGCAGCCTTGGCGGAAGGAGATTGGACGAGCAGTACTTC. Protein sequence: CASSLGGRRLDEQYF.

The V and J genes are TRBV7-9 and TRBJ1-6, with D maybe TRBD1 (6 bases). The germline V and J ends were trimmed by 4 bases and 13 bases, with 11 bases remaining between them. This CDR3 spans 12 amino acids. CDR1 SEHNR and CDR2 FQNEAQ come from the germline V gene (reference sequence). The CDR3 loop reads CASSWDTSPLHF. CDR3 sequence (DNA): TGTGCCAGCAGCTGGGACACTTCCCCCCTCCACTTT.

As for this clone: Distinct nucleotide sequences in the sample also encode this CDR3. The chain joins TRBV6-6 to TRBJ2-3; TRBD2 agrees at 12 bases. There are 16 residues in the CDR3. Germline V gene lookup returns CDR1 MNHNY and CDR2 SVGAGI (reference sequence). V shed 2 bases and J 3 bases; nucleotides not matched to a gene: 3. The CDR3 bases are TGTGCCAGCAGTTACCCCGGGACTAGCGGGACAGATACGCAGTATTTT. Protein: CASSYPGTSGTDTQYF.

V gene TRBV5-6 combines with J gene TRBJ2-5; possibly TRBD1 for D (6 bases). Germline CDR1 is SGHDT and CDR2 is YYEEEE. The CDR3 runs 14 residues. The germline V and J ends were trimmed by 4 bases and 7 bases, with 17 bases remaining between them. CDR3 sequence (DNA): TGTGCCAGCAGCGCCGGACAGAGAAGGTGGACCCAGTACTTC. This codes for CASSAGQRRWTQYF.

CDR3 DNA: TGCGCCAGCAGCTGGTGGGGAGATGAGAATGAGCAGTTCTTC. Translation gives CASSWWGDENEQFF. The V and J genes are TRBV5-1 and TRBJ2-1, with a weak D call TRBD2 (5 bases). V lost 3 bases to trimming and J lost 7 bases, with 14 bases between them. The germline gives CDR1 SGHRS, CDR2 YFSETQ. The length of the CDR3 is 14 residues. Looking up the rest from reference TRBV5-1 and TRBJ2-1 gives the full variable domain: KAGVTQTPRYLIKTRGQQVTLSCSPISGHRSVSWYQQTPGQGLQFLFEYFSETQRNKGNFPGRFSGRQFSNSRSEMNVSTLELGDSALYLCASSWWGDENEQFFGPGTRLTVL.

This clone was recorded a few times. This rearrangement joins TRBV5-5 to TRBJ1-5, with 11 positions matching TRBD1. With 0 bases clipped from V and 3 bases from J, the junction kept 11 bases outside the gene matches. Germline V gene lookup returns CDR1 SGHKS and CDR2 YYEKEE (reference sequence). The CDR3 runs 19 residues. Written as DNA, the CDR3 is TGTGCCAGCAGCTTGGATTCGGGACAGGGGGTTATTTTCAATCAGCCCCAGCATTTT. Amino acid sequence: CASSLDSGQGVIFNQPQHF.

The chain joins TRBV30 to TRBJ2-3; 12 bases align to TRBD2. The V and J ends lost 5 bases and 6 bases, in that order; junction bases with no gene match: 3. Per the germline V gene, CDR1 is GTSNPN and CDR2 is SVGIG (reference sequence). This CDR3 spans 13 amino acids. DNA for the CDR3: TGTGCCTGGCGGACTAGCGGGGCGGATACGCAGTATTTT. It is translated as CAWRTSGADTQYF. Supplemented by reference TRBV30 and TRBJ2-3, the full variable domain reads SQTIHQWPATLVQPVGSPLSLECTVEGTSNPNLYWYRQAAGRGLQLLFYSVGIGQISSEVPQNLSASRPQDRQFILSSKKLLLSDSGFYLCAWRTSGADTQYFGPGTRLTVL.

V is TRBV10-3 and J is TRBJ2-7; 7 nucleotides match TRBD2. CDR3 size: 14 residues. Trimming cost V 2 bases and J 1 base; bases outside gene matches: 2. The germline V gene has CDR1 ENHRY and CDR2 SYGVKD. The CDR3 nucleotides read TGTGCCATCAGTGAGGGAGCGGGGTCCTACGAGCAGTACTTC. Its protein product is CAISEGAGSYEQYF.

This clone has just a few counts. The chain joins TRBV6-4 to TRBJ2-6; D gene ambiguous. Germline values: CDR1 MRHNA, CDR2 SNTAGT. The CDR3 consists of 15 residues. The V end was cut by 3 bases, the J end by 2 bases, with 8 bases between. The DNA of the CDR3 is TGTGCCAGCAGTGATGTGGCAACTGGGGCCAACGTCCTGACTTTC. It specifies CASSDVATGANVLTF.

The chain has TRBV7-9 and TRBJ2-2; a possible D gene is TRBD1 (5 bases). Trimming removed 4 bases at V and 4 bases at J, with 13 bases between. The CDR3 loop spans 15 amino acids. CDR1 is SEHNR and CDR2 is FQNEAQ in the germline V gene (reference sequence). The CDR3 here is CASSSNPGATGELFF. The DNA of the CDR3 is TGTGCCAGCAGCTCAAACCCTGGGGCCACCGGGGAGCTGTTTTTT.

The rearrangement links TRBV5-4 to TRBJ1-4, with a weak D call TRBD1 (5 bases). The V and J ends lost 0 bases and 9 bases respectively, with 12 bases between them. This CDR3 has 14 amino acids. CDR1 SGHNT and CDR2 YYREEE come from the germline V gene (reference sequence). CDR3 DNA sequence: TGTGCCAGCAGCTTGGCCCCGGGGGTGCAAAAACTGTTTTTT. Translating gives CASSLAPGVQKLFF. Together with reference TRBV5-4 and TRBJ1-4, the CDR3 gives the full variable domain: ETGVTQSPTHLIKTRGQQVTLRCSSQSGHNTVSWYQQALGQGPQFIFQYYREEENGRGNFPPRFSGLQFPNYSSELNVNALELDDSALYLCASSLAPGVQKLFFGSGTQLSVL.

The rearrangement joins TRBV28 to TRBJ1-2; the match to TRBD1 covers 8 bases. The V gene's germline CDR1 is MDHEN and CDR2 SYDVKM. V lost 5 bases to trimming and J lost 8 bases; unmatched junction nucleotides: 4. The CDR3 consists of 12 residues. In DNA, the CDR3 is TGTGCCAGCAGTCAACAGGGGGGCGGCTACACCTTC. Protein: CASSQQGGGYTF.

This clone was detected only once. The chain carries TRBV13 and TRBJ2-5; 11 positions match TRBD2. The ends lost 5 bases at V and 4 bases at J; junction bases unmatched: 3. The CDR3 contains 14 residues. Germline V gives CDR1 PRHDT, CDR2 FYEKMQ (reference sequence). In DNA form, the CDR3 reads TGTGCCAGCAGCCTTGGGACTAGCGGAGAGACCCAGTACTTC. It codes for CASSLGTSGETQYF.